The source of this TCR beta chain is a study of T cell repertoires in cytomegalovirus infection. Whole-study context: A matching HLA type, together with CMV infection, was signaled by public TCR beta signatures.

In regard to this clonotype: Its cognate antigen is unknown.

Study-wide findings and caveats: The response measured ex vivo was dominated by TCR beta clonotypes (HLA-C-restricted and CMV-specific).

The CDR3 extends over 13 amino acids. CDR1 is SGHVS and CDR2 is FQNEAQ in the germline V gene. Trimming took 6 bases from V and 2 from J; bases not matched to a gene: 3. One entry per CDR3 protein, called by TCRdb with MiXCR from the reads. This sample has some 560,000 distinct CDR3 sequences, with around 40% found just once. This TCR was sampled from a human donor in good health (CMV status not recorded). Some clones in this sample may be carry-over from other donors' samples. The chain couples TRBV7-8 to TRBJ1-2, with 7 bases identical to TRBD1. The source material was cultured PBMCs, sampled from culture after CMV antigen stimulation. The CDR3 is CASSRDRNYGYTF. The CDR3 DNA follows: TGTGCCAGCAGTCGGGACAGAAACTATGGCTACACCTTC.